The 31 T cell receptor beta chains below were found in one sample sequenced in a study of human T cells and chemical hapten exposure. Time point defined: patch test 2, 6 weeks after DPC sensitization. Treatment noted: therapeutic diphenylcyclopropenone sensitization with weekly scalp DPC. TCRdb reprocessed the RACE reads via MiXCR and lists one record per CDR3 protein. The table lists some 150,000 distinct CDR3 sequences, about 10% of them singletons. The sequenced sample was whole blood, obtained in connection with sensitization to the hapten diphenylcyclopropenone (DPC). Source of these receptors: a woman aged 45-60 years with alopecia areata. Some clones in this sample may be carry-over from other donors' samples.

There are a few counts of this clonotype. This chain joins TRBV27 and TRBJ1-5; D is unclear. Trimming left V 6 bases short and J 7 bases short, with 19 bases between. Germline values: CDR1 MNHEY, CDR2 SMNVEV (reference sequence). This CDR3 is 15 amino acids long. The DNA of the CDR3 is TGTGCCAGCAGCCCGATGGCCCAGCTAGGACAGCCCCAGCATTTT. This gives the protein CASSPMAQLGQPQHF.

The rearrangement uses TRBV18 and TRBJ2-7; D is ambiguous. CDR1 and CDR2 (germline): KGHSH, LQKENI. V was pared by 0 bases and J by 2 bases, with 8 bases between. The CDR3 extends over 14 amino acids. CDR3 in amino acids: CASSPPSATYEQYF. The CDR3 DNA reads TGTGCCAGCTCACCACCGAGCGCTACCTACGAGCAGTACTTC.

This clonotype was counted many times. The V gene is TRBV6-2 or TRBV6-3, the J gene TRBJ2-7, with TRBD2 as a possible D gene (5 bases). Germline V gene sequence: CDR1 MNHEY, CDR2 SVGEGT. The CDR3 has 14 amino acids. Trimming stripped 7 bases from V and 7 bases from J, with 20 bases between. The CDR3 region has the DNA TGTGCCAGCACCCTGACGGGAACCCCGGGAGAGCAGTACTTC. This translates into CASTLTGTPGEQYF.

This clonotype was picked up a small number of times. The gene calls are TRBV20-1 and TRBJ2-7, with D possibly TRBD2 on 5 matching bases. CDR3 length: 14 residues. Germline V CDR1 and CDR2: DFQATT, SNEGSKA (reference sequence). V was clipped by 3 bases and J by 0 bases, with 12 bases between them. CDR3: CSARGDYNSYEQYF. CDR3 nucleotides: TGCAGTGCTAGGGGAGATTATAACTCCTACGAGCAGTACTTC.

This clonotype has only a few counts. The rearrangement links TRBV12-3 or TRBV12-4 to TRBJ2-7; D unclear. The CDR3 is 16 residues long. V gave up 5 bases and J gave up 2 bases, with 19 bases separating them. CDR3 protein: CASSHQYGLLTYEQYF. CDR3 DNA sequence: TGTGCCAGCAGTCACCAGTACGGGCTACTAACCTACGAGCAGTACTTC.

In this sample, this clonotype turned up many times. The chain has TRBV27 and TRBJ2-1, with 7 bases identical to TRBD2. CDR1 and CDR2 from the germline V gene are MNHEY and SMNVEV (reference sequence). The CDR3 loop spans 16 amino acids. V shed 5 bases, J shed 2 bases, and the junction held 9 bases outside the gene matches. The CDR3 loop is CASSPRGGRTYNEQFF. The DNA for the CDR3 is TGTGCCAGCAGTCCCCGGGGCGGGAGAACCTACAATGAGCAGTTCTTC.

This clonotype was detected ten times or more. The J gene is TRBJ1-2, the V gene TRBV11-2; D is unresolved. CDR1 is SGHAT, CDR2 FQNNGV, per germline. V was cut by 1 base and J by 4 bases, with 7 bases left in between. The CDR3 sequence is 13 residues long. This CDR3 is CASSLGAGYGYTF. The CDR3 coding sequence is TGTGCCAGCAGCTTAGGGGCGGGCTATGGCTACACCTTC.

This clonotype is a singleton in its sample. The V call is TRBV5-8, the J call TRBJ2-7; D is uncertain. Deletions cut 4 bases from V and 3 bases from J, with 17 bases between. Germline V gene sequence: CDR1 SGHTS, CDR2 YDEGEE. The CDR3 is made up of 15 amino acids. The CDR3 loop is CASSPSSSYNYEQYF. The CDR3 bases are TGTGCCAGCAGCCCTTCCAGTAGTTACAACTACGAGCAGTACTTC.

This clonotype has a handful of counts. This chain connects TRBV12-3 or TRBV12-4 to TRBJ2-1; 8 bases agree with TRBD1. CDR3 length: 15 residues. V was clipped by 3 bases and J by 6 bases; unmatched bases: 7. CDR3 amino acids: CASSLRDRSGNEQFF. Here the CDR3 DNA reads TGTGCCAGCAGTTTGAGGGACAGGTCGGGCAATGAGCAGTTCTTC.

This clonotype was counted between two and nine times. The V call is TRBV7-2, the J call TRBJ1-5, with 8 positions matching TRBD1. V lost 5 bases, J lost 2 bases, and 8 bases stayed unmatched. The CDR3 loop spans 16 amino acids. Per germline, CDR1 SGHTA and CDR2 FQGNSA. CDR3 bases: TGTGCCAGCAGCCTCCTAGACAGGGGCGGCAATCAGCCCCAGCATTTT. Protein: CASSLLDRGGNQPQHF.

This clonotype was recorded at least ten times. The chain couples TRBV10-2 to TRBJ2-1; possibly TRBD1 for D (7 bases). The germline V gene has CDR1 WSHSY and CDR2 SAAADI. This CDR3 is built from 12 residues. Trimming took 0 bases from V and 15 from J, leaving 12 bases between them. Here the CDR3 reads CASSESRGRGFF. CDR3 bases: TGCGCCAGCAGTGAGTCGAGGGGGCGGGGGTTCTTC.

This clonotype was seen only a few times. This sequence joins TRBV2 and TRBJ1-1; 7 bases fit TRBD1. With 6 bases clipped from V and 4 bases from J, the junction kept 8 bases outside the gene matches. The CDR3 spans 14 residues. The germline V gene has CDR1 SNHLY and CDR2 FYNNEI. The CDR3, as DNA: TGTGCCAGCAGAGGGACAGCTATGTCCACTGAAGCTTTCTTT. Its protein product is CASRGTAMSTEAFF.

This clonotype was seen at least ten times. CDR3 residues: CASSAQPGGETQYF. In DNA, the CDR3 is TGTGCCAGCAGTGCGCAGCCCGGGGGAGAGACCCAGTACTTC. The rearrangement uses TRBV27 and TRBJ2-5, with D perhaps TRBD2 (6 bases). The CDR3 totals 14 residues. CDR1 is MNHEY, CDR2 SMNVEV, per germline (reference sequence). V was shortened by 5 bases and J by 4 bases, with 14 bases between the two germline ends.

The V and J genes are TRBV6-2 or TRBV6-3 and TRBJ2-1; D is perhaps TRBD1 or TRBD2 (6 bases each). In germline, CDR1 is MNHEY, CDR2 SVGEGT. The length of the CDR3 is 12 residues. Trimming left V 5 bases short and J 14 bases short, with 16 bases between. CDR3 amino acids: CASSPEGGTEFF. In nucleotides, the CDR3 is TGTGCCAGCAGTCCCGAGGGGGGTACGGAGTTCTTC.

This clonotype was found many times. This chain uses TRBV7-2 with TRBJ2-7; D is undetermined. The CDR3 totals 16 residues. V was shortened by 4 bases and J by 4 bases, with 20 bases between the two germline ends. Looked up from germline, CDR1 is SGHTA and CDR2 is FQGNSA. This chain's CDR3 is CASSSPGQARYYEQYF. The CDR3 DNA follows: TGTGCCAGCAGCTCTCCGGGCCAGGCCCGCTATTACGAGCAGTACTTC.

In its sample, this clonotype was seen a few times. The chain uses TRBV11-2 and TRBJ2-7; D is unclear. The length of the CDR3 is 15 residues. With 5 bases removed from V and 3 bases from J, the gap between germline ends came to 17 bases. Germline CDR1 reads SGHAT; CDR2 reads FQNNGV. CDR3 amino acids: CASSLTRLASYEQYF. CDR3 sequence (DNA): TGTGCCAGCAGCCTTACCCGCTTGGCCAGCTACGAGCAGTACTTC.

Many counts were recorded for this clonotype. This chain joins TRBV3-1 and TRBJ2-7; the D is unclear. The CDR3 covers 11 residues. V was cut by 2 bases and J by 5 bases, with 4 bases left in between. Germline CDR1 LGHDT, CDR2 YNNKEL (reference sequence). The CDR3 coding sequence is TGTGCCAGCAGCCAATTAAACGAGCAGTACTTC. Amino acids: CASSQLNEQYF.

This chain connects TRBV4-1 to TRBJ2-2; TRBD2 matches at 12 bases. Germline values: CDR1 MGHRA, CDR2 YSYEKL. The CDR3 length is 16 residues. J gave up 6 bases and V 4 bases, and 6 bases lay outside the gene matches. CDR3 in DNA: TGCGCCAGCAGCCCTTCTAGCGGGAGGGCCCCCGGGGAGCTGTTTTTT. This gives the protein CASSPSSGRAPGELFF.

A few counts support this clonotype. The genes are TRBV4-1 and TRBJ1-2; possibly TRBD1 for D (6 bases). Germline CDR1 and CDR2: MGHRA and YSYEKL. The V end was cut by 4 bases, the J end by 7 bases, with 19 bases between. The CDR3 covers 15 residues. CDR3 DNA sequence: TGCGCCAGCAGCCTTATAACAGGGTTATTAGGTGGCTACACCTTC. This encodes CASSLITGLLGGYTF.

This clonotype was counted a few times. The CDR3, as DNA: TGCAGCCTTGTGGAGGGGTTAGATACGCAGTATTTT. Translated, it gives CSLVEGLDTQYF. The chain is built from TRBV29-1 and TRBJ2-3; D possibly corresponds to TRBD2 (6 bases). Germline CDR1 reads SQVTM; CDR2 reads ANQGSEA. With 8 bases removed from V and 5 bases from J, the gap between germline ends came to 14 bases. The length of the CDR3 is 12 residues.

The sample holds a few counts of this clonotype. The CDR3 is CASSSLGLADLYNEQFF. In DNA, the CDR3 is TGTGCCAGCAGTTCATTAGGACTAGCGGATCTATACAATGAGCAGTTCTTC. The chain links TRBV6-6 to TRBJ2-1; TRBD2 agrees at 10 bases. This CDR3 has 17 residues. After removal of 4 bases from V and 4 bases from J, the junction contained 10 bases not matched to a gene. Germline-derived CDR1 and CDR2 are MNHNY and SVGAGI (reference sequence).

This clonotype was picked up a small number of times. The rearrangement joins TRBV6-5 to TRBJ2-6, with D uncertain. CDR3 length: 12 residues. Germline V gives CDR1 MNHEY, CDR2 SVGAGI. With 8 bases removed from V and 4 bases from J, the gap between germline ends came to 6 bases. CDR3 amino acids: CASGPGANVLTF. The CDR3 DNA reads TGTGCCAGCGGCCCGGGGGCCAACGTCCTGACTTTC.

The sample holds a few counts of this clonotype. V gene TRBV2 combines with J gene TRBJ2-3; 9 bases fit TRBD2. Germline-derived CDR1 and CDR2 are SNHLY and FYNNEI. V trimming: 7 bases; J trimming: 5 bases; junction bases outside the gene matches: 13. The CDR3 consists of 16 residues. CDR3 nucleotide sequence: TGTGCCAGCAAGTTTCCGACTAGCGGAGCGGTAGATACGCAGTATTTT. This sequence encodes CASKFPTSGAVDTQYF.

The chain is built from TRBV29-1 and TRBJ2-3, with TRBD2 identical over 8 bases. Trimming took 5 bases from V and 11 from J; bases not matched to a gene: 6. Germline V lookup: CDR1 SQVTM, CDR2 ANQGSEA. The CDR3 is 11 amino acids. The CDR3 coding sequence is TGCAGCGTTCGGGGGGGTGTCGGGCAGTATTTT. It specifies CSVRGGVGQYF.

The chain carries TRBV27 and TRBJ2-5; TRBD1 or TRBD2 may be the D gene (5 bases each). The CDR3 sequence is 14 residues long. Germline assignment: CDR1 MNHEY and CDR2 SMNVEV (reference sequence). V was cut by 6 bases and J by 5 bases, with 16 bases left in between. The CDR3 is CASRAGTAGETQYF. CDR3 sequence (DNA): TGTGCCAGCAGGGCCGGGACGGCGGGCGAGACCCAGTACTTC.

V and J are TRBV6-5 and TRBJ2-2; perhaps TRBD2 as D (6 bases). This CDR3 has 16 residues. Per the germline V gene, CDR1 is MNHEY and CDR2 is SVGAGI. Trimming pared 7 bases from V and 4 bases from J, leaving 19 bases between. CDR3 sequence (DNA): TGTGCCAGCAACAGTTATAGAGTGGAGGGCACCGGGGAGCTGTTTTTT. As protein: CASNSYRVEGTGELFF.

V and J are TRBV7-6 and TRBJ2-1, with D possibly called TRBD1 or TRBD2 (5 bases each). V was trimmed by 5 bases and J by 13 bases, leaving 15 bases between them. The length of the CDR3 is 12 residues. Germline V gene data show CDR1 as SGHVS and CDR2 as FNYEAQ. CDR3 nucleotides: TGTGCCAGCAGCCCCGCCCGAGGGGCACAGTTCTTC. Amino acid sequence: CASSPARGAQFF.

This chain uses TRBV29-1 with TRBJ2-7; D gene uncertain. The CDR3 covers 12 residues. CDR1 and CDR2 (germline): SQVTM, ANQGSEA. With 5 bases removed from V and 7 bases from J, the gap between germline ends came to 15 bases. The CDR3 here is CSVTDGPGEQYF. CDR3 sequence (DNA): TGCAGCGTTACGGACGGCCCTGGAGAGCAGTACTTC.

This clonotype was found many times. V gene TRBV7-9 combines with J gene TRBJ2-3; D not resolved. Germline V gene data show CDR1 as SEHNR and CDR2 as FQNEAQ (reference sequence). The V end was cut by 5 bases, the J end by 2 bases, with 11 bases between. The CDR3 totals 14 residues. CDR3 sequence: CASSPLGLTDTQYF. CDR3 bases: TGTGCCAGCAGCCCCCTCGGCCTCACAGATACGCAGTATTTT. Supplemented by reference TRBV7-9 and TRBJ2-3, the full variable domain reads DTGVSQNPRHKITKRGQNVTFRCDPISEHNRLYWYRQTLGQGPEFLTYFQNEAQLEKSRLLSDRFSAERPKGSFSTLEIQRTEQGDSAMYLCASSPLGLTDTQYFGPGTRLTVL.

This clonotype has a handful of counts. V gene TRBV27 combines with J gene TRBJ2-3; TRBD1 is a possible D gene (5 bases). This CDR3 spans 15 amino acids. The V and J ends lost 7 bases and 5 bases respectively, with 19 bases between them. The germline V gene encodes CDR1 MNHEY and CDR2 SMNVEV (reference sequence). CDR3 residues: CASKGWGPHEDTQYF. The CDR3 nucleotides are TGTGCCAGCAAAGGGTGGGGCCCTCATGAAGATACGCAGTATTTT.

The gene calls are TRBV7-9 and TRBJ1-2; D might be TRBD1 (5 bases). Germline values: CDR1 SEHNR, CDR2 FQNEAQ (reference sequence). The CDR3 consists of 13 residues. Trimming took off 5 bases at V and 3 bases at J, with 10 bases between the two ends. The chain's CDR3 is CASSRGADYGYTF. As DNA, the CDR3 is TGTGCCAGCAGCCGCGGGGCCGACTATGGCTACACCTTC.